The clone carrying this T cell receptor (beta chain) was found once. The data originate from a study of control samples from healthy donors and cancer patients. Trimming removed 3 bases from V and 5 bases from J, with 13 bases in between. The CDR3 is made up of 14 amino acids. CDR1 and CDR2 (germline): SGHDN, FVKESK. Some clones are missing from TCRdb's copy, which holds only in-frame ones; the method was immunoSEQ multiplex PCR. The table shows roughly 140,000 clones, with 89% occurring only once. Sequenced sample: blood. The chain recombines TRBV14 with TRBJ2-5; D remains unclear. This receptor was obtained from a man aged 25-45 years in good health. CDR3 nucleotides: TGTGCCAGCAGCCAGCCCAGAAGCGCCGAGACCCAGTACTTC. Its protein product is CASSQPRSAETQYF. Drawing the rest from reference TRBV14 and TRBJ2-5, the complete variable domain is EAGVTQFPSHSVIEKGQTVTLRCDPISGHDNLYWYRRVMGKEIKFLLHFVKESKQDESGMPNNRFLAERTGGTYSTLKVQPAELEDSGVYFCASSQPRSAETQYFGPGTRLLVL.